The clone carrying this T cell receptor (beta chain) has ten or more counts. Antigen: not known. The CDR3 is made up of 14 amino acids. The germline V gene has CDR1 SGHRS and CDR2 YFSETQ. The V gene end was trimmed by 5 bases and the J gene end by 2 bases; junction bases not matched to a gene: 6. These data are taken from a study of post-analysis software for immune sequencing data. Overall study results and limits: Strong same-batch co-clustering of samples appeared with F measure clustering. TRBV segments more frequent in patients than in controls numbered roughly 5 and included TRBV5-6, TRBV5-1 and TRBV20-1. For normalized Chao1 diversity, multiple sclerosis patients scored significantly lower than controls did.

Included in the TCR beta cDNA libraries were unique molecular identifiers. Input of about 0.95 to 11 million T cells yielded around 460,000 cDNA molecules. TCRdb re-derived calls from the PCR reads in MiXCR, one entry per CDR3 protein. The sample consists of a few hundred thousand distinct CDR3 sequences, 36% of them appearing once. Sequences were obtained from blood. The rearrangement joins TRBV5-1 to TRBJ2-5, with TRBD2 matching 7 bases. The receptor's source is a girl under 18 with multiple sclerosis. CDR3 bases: TGCGCCAGCAGTTCCGGGACTATACAAGAGACCCAGTACTTC. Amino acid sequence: CASSSGTIQETQYF.